This T cell receptor beta chain was sequenced in a study of cytomegalovirus exposure and HLA in healthy donors. Overall study findings and caveats: A cluster of highly shared sequence variants was likely a sequencing artifact. There were some public TCRs occurring in many donors, but most TCR sequences were rare.

Germline V gene data show CDR1 as KGHSY and CDR2 as FQNENV. The CDR3 sequence is 13 residues long. Trimming stripped 3 bases from V and 5 bases from J, with 8 bases between. With respect to this clone: Its antigen remains unidentified.

The PCR employed 60 Vbeta primers together with 13 Jbeta primers. Sequencing was performed with immunoSEQ multiplex PCR; in TCRdb, only in-frame clones are kept and a portion is missing. Among around 99,000 clones listed, 55% to 85% were seen once. This clonotype originated in a man aged 25 to 40 in good health and CMV-seronegative. Material for sequencing was PBMCs. The genes are TRBV16 and TRBJ2-1, with D possibly matching TRBD1 (6 bases). The CDR3, as DNA: TGTGCCAGCAGCCAGGACAGAAACAATGAGCAGTTCTTC. Residues: CASSQDRNNEQFF.